The 9 T cell receptor beta chains reported below all come from one sample, sequenced in a study of blood T cell repertoires in COVID-19. Sequenced by immunoSEQ multiplex PCR; TCRdb stores in-frame clones only, minus some. The table has some 220,000 clones, roughly four fifths seen once. The sequenced sample consisted of peripheral blood. The origin of the receptors is a woman aged 70-85 years with COVID-19, enrolled during active disease.

This clone showed up just a few times. The chain employs TRBV11-3 and TRBJ2-1; D possibly corresponds to TRBD2 (6 bases). The CDR3 contains 15 residues. Germline assignment: CDR1 SGHNT and CDR2 YENEEA. V lost 5 bases and J 4 bases, leaving 15 bases between the germline ends. The CDR3 sequence is CASSLTSNPYNEQFF. Written as DNA, the CDR3 is TGTGCCAGCAGCCTAACTAGCAACCCGTACAATGAGCAGTTCTTC. Full variable domain (rest looked up from reference TRBV11-3 and TRBJ2-1): EAGVVQSPRYKIIEKKQPVAFWCNPISGHNTLYWYLQNLGQGPELLIRYENEEAVDDSQLPKDRFSAERLKGVDSTLKIQPAELGDSAVYLCASSLTSNPYNEQFFGPGTRLTVL.

The rearrangement joins TRBV7-2 to TRBJ2-7; D might be TRBD2 (5 bases). Looked up from germline, CDR1 is SGHTA and CDR2 is FQGNSA. There are 13 residues in the CDR3. Deletions cut 0 bases from V and 2 bases from J, with 5 bases between. Here the CDR3 DNA reads TGTGCCAGCAGCTTAGCCGGGACCTACGAGCAGTACTTC. Translation gives CASSLAGTYEQYF.

This clone has only one observation. The chain joins TRBV4-3 to TRBJ2-2; maybe TRBD1 (5 bases). V lost 8 bases and J 6 bases, leaving 16 bases between the germline ends. The germline CDR1 and CDR2 sequences are LGHNA and YSLEER. This CDR3 has 14 residues. CDR3 coding DNA: TGCGCCAGCTCGGATAGTACAGGAGCCGGGGAGCTGTTTTTT. This sequence encodes CASSDSTGAGELFF.

The chain recombines TRBV15 with TRBJ1-4; TRBD1 aligns across 7 bases. This CDR3 is built from 13 residues. V trimming: 9 bases; J trimming: 4 bases; junction bases outside the gene matches: 5. Per germline, CDR1 LNHNV and CDR2 YYDKDF (reference sequence). This CDR3 reads CATRGQLNEKLFF. For the CDR3, the DNA is TGTGCCACGAGGGGACAGCTTAATGAAAAACTGTTTTTT.

This chain connects TRBV12-3 or TRBV12-4 to TRBJ2-3, with D possibly TRBD2 on 5 matching bases. The CDR3 runs to 13 residues. The V end lost 5 bases, the J end lost 5 bases, and 11 bases lay between the germline ends. The CDR3: CASSPLAKDTQYF. The CDR3 nucleotides are TGTGCCAGCAGTCCTCTAGCCAAAGATACGCAGTATTTT.

This rearrangement joins TRBV19 to TRBJ1-2, with a possible D match to TRBD1 (5 bases). This CDR3 comprises 13 residues. V was pared by 3 bases and J by 9 bases, with 14 bases between. Per germline, CDR1 LNHDA and CDR2 SQIVND (reference sequence). CDR3 in DNA: TGTGCCAGTAGTATCGCATCCAAGGGGAGCTACACCTTC. It yields the protein CASSIASKGSYTF.

The chain employs TRBV7-2 and TRBJ1-2; 7 bases map to TRBD1. This CDR3 region has 15 residues. Unmatched junction bases numbered 8, after V lost 5 bases and J lost 2 bases. Germline assignment: CDR1 SGHTA and CDR2 FQGNSA. This CDR3 is CASSLPGTVNYGYTF. DNA of the CDR3: TGTGCCAGCAGCCTACCGGGGACAGTGAACTATGGCTACACCTTC. The full variable domain, with the rest looked up from reference TRBV7-2 and TRBJ1-2, is GAGVSQSPSNKVTEKGKDVELRCDPISGHTALYWYRQSLGQGLEFLIYFQGNSAPDKSGLPSDRFSAERTGGSVSTLTIQRTQQEDSAVYLCASSLPGTVNYGYTFGSGTRLTVV.

The V gene is TRBV6-5, the J gene TRBJ1-4; 7 bases are a match to TRBD1. There are 14 residues in the CDR3. Trimming took 6 bases from V and 6 from J; bases not matched to a gene: 7. Germline V lookup: CDR1 MNHEY, CDR2 SVGAGI. CDR3 DNA: TGTGCCAGCAGCGCAGGGGGTATACATGAAAAACTGTTTTTT. Its protein product is CASSAGGIHEKLFF.

The chain couples TRBV19 to TRBJ1-2; D is possibly TRBD1 (5 bases). Germline V CDR1 and CDR2: LNHDA, SQIVND (reference sequence). The CDR3 loop spans 17 amino acids. V was trimmed by 5 bases and J by 4 bases, leaving 23 bases between them. The CDR3 coding sequence is TGTGCCAGTAGTCAACTTGGTCCGGGGGAAAAGAGCTATGGCTACACCTTC. Its translation is CASSQLGPGEKSYGYTF.